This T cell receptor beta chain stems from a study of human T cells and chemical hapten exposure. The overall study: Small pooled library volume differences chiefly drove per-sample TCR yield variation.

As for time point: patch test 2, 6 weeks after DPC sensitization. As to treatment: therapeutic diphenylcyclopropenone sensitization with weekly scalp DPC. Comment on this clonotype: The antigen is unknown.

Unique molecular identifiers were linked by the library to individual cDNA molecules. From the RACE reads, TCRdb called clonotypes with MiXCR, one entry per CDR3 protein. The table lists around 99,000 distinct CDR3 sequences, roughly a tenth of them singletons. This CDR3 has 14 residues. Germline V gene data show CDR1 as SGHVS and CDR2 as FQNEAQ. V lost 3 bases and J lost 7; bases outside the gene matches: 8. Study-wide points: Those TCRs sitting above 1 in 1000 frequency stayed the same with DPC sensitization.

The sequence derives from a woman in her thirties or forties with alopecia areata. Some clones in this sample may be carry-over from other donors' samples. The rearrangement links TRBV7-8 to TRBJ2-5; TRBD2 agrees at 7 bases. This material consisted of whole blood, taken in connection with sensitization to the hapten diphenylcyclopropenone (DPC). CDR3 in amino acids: CASSLGLGGGTQYF. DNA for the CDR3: TGTGCCAGCAGCTTGGGACTGGGCGGGGGGACCCAGTACTTC.